The TCR beta chain described here comes from a study of graft-versus-host responses after intestinal transplantation. Findings of the study overall: Circulating GvH clones peaking coincided with falling HvG clones soon after transplant. Graft-donor T cell macrochimerism in patients accompanied high graft-versus-host to host-versus-graft clonal ratios in allografts.

The CDR3 covers 14 residues. With regard to this clone: Its antigen remains unknown.

Sequencing was performed with immunoSEQ multiplex PCR; in TCRdb, only in-frame clones are kept and a portion is missing. The sample shows approximately 24,000 clones, roughly 90% of them seen only once. The clonotype was recovered from a human patient who received an intestinal transplant, so some T cells may come from the graft donor. The chain links TRBV21-1 to TRBJ1-5. TRBV21-1 is termed a pseudogene. The sequencing used PBMCs, collected roughly 41 days after intestinal transplant. The CDR3 region has the DNA TGTGCCAGCAGCCCATCTCACAGCAATCAGCCCCAGCATTTT. Translation gives CASSPSHSNQPQHF.